These 20 T cell receptor beta chains were sequenced from one sample in a study of identical twins (TCRdb year 2016). Library prep was done by 5' RACE. The sequencer listed for this sample is Illumina HiSeq 2000. TCRdb itself trimmed the public reads at Q25 with fastp, ran MiXCR and retained productive beta chains. Entries that share a CDR3 protein sequence are merged under the most common genes and DNA. Counted in this sample were about 720,000 distinct CDR3 sequences; roughly 18% of them appeared once. The ten largest clones capture about an eighth of the sample. These same data were also listed under a study on T cells expressing NK-cell markers.

Sequencing was performed on PBMCs. Receptor source: a woman aged 18-35 years in good health.

This chain joins TRBV5-5 and TRBJ1-4; TRBD1 aligns across 10 bases. CDR3 size: 15 residues. The germline CDR1 and CDR2 sequences are SGHKS and YYEKEE (reference sequence). V was pared by 0 bases and J by 8 bases, with 4 bases of the junction left unmatched. CDR3 sequence: CASSLGGQGTEKLFF. In DNA form, the CDR3 reads TGTGCCAGCAGCTTGGGGGGACAGGGGACGGAAAAACTGTTTTTT.

V and J are TRBV6-1 and TRBJ2-6; 8 bases match TRBD1. Germline lookup yields CDR1 MNHNS and CDR2 SASEGT. The J segment lost 0 bases and the V segment lost 1 base, leaving 8 bases of the junction unmatched. The CDR3 has 19 amino acids. This chain's CDR3 is CASSEEETGVLSGANVLTF. CDR3 DNA sequence: TGTGCCAGCAGTGAAGAAGAGACAGGGGTCCTCTCTGGGGCCAACGTCCTGACTTTC.

This sequence joins TRBV5-1 and TRBJ2-5; D gene ambiguous. Trimming pared 0 bases from V and 4 bases from J, leaving 10 bases between. Germline V gene lookup returns CDR1 SGHRS and CDR2 YFSETQ. This CDR3 contains 14 residues. In DNA form, the CDR3 reads TGCGCCAGCAGCTTGGCTGGGCAAAGAGAGACCCAGTACTTC. Amino acids: CASSLAGQRETQYF.

The table lists this clonotype with a few counts. This chain connects TRBV29-1 to TRBJ1-1; D is uncertain. Germline V gene data show CDR1 as SQVTM and CDR2 as ANQGSEA. V was shortened by 3 bases and J by 2 bases, with 13 bases between the two germline ends. The CDR3 totals 14 residues. The CDR3 is CSVELRAANTEAFF. CDR3 nucleotides: TGCAGCGTTGAGCTGAGGGCGGCCAACACTGAAGCTTTCTTT.

The CDR3 coding sequence is TGTGCCAGTAGCCTTGCTATTCGGGGGGAGCTGTTTTTT. It encodes CASSLAIRGELFF. V gene TRBV19 combines with J gene TRBJ2-2; D remains ambiguous. V lost 6 bases and J 8 bases, leaving 13 bases between the germline ends. CDR1 is LNHDA, CDR2 SQIVND, per germline (reference sequence). The CDR3 contains 13 residues.

This clonotype came up many times. The chain uses TRBV10-3 and TRBJ2-7; D gene uncertain. Germline V gene sequence: CDR1 ENHRY, CDR2 SYGVKD. The CDR3 runs 12 residues. V was cut by 4 bases and J by 7 bases, with 11 bases left in between. This CDR3 is CAISALAREQYF. The CDR3 DNA sequence: TGTGCCATCAGTGCACTGGCGAGAGAGCAGTACTTC.

CDR3 in amino acids: CASSVDRTDSPLHF. CDR3 DNA sequence: TGTGCCAGCAGCGTAGACCGGACAGATTCACCCCTCCACTTT. The chain is built from TRBV9 and TRBJ1-6, with D possibly matching TRBD1 (6 bases). Germline CDR1 reads SGDLS; CDR2 reads YYNGEE. V lost 0 bases and J lost 8, with 9 bases in between. The CDR3 covers 14 residues.

The sample holds many counts of this clonotype. V and J are TRBV20-1 and TRBJ2-7; no definite D call. This CDR3 has 13 residues. Looked up from germline, CDR1 is DFQATT and CDR2 is SNEGSKA (reference sequence). Between the trimmed V and J ends, which lost 6 bases and 2 bases, there was a span of 14 bases. The CDR3 reads CSAQKLQTYEQYF. In nucleotides, the CDR3 is TGCAGTGCGCAGAAACTTCAAACCTACGAGCAGTACTTC.

The V gene is TRBV5-6, the J gene TRBJ2-7; the D gene could be TRBD1 or TRBD2 (5 bases each). Germline V CDR1 and CDR2: SGHDT, YYEEEE. The ends were cut back, 4 bases at V and 6 bases at J, with 14 bases in the middle. There are 13 residues in the CDR3. CDR3 region: CASSPGDRCEQYF. CDR3 in DNA: TGTGCCAGCAGCCCCGGGGACCGATGCGAGCAGTACTTC. Drawing the rest from reference TRBV5-6 and TRBJ2-7, the complete variable domain is DAGVTQSPTHLIKTRGQQVTLRCSPKSGHDTVSWYQQALGQGPQFIFQYYEEEERQRGNFPDRFSGHQFPNYSSELNVNALLLGDSALYLCASSPGDRCEQYFGPGTRLTVT.

At least ten counts were recorded for this clonotype. CDR3 in amino acids: CASSPSTVNTEAFF. In DNA form, the CDR3 reads TGTGCCAGCAGTCCTTCGACAGTGAACACTGAAGCTTTCTTT. The chain couples TRBV12-3 or TRBV12-4 to TRBJ1-1, with TRBD1 as a possible D gene (5 bases). This CDR3 has 14 residues. Between the trimmed V and J ends, which lost 5 bases and 0 bases, there was a span of 10 bases.

Many counts were recorded for this clonotype. The chain is built from TRBV7-6 and TRBJ2-3; D is perhaps TRBD2 (6 bases). Trimming shortened V by 8 bases and J by 6 bases, and 6 bases separated the two germline ends. Germline V gives CDR1 SGHVS, CDR2 FNYEAQ. This CDR3 has 10 residues. For the CDR3, the DNA is TGTGCCAGCGCGGGGGATACGCAGTATTTT. This codes for CASAGDTQYF.

The chain uses TRBV6-2 or TRBV6-3 and TRBJ1-1; D remains unclear. Germline CDR1 and CDR2: MNHEY and SVGEGT. Trimming cost V 3 bases and J 4 bases, with 12 bases left between them. The CDR3 sequence is 14 residues long. CDR3 protein: CASSYGNRGTEAFF. CDR3 sequence (DNA): TGTGCCAGCAGTTATGGGAATCGCGGCACTGAAGCTTTCTTT.

Notes on this clonotype: The DNA is left out, because the CDR3 cannot be placed on it with certainty; the CDR3 is given as TCRdb lists it. The rearrangement joins TRBV6-6 to TRBJ2-7. Per germline, CDR1 MNHNY and CDR2 SVGAGI (reference sequence). The CDR3 is 12 amino acids long, termini counted. The CDR3 spells CASSSSVMEQYF.

V gene TRBV20-1 combines with J gene TRBJ2-5; 9 bases are a match to TRBD1. CDR3 length: 14 residues. Losses at the gene ends were 3 bases for V and 4 bases for J; bases not matched to a gene: 6. CDR1 and CDR2 from the germline V gene are DFQATT and SNEGSKA (reference sequence). CDR3 DNA: TGCAGTGCTAGTCGAGCGGGACAGGGAGAGACCCAGTACTTC. Protein: CSASRAGQGETQYF.

A few counts support this clonotype. The CDR3: CASSYAPSAYYEQYF. The CDR3 DNA reads TGTGCCAGCAGTTACGCGCCTAGCGCTTACTACGAGCAGTACTTC. V usage is TRBV6-5 and J usage is TRBJ2-7; tentatively, D is TRBD2 (6 bases). Trimming stripped 2 bases from V and 3 bases from J, with 14 bases between. There are 15 residues in the CDR3. Germline V CDR1 and CDR2: MNHEY, SVGAGI.

This clonotype came up a few times. The chain carries TRBV7-2 and TRBJ2-7; 10 nucleotides match TRBD2. This CDR3 spans 15 amino acids. Trimming at V came to 4 bases and at J to 0 bases, leaving 3 bases not matched to a gene. Per the germline V gene, CDR1 is SGHTA and CDR2 is FQGNSA. This CDR3 is CASSSSGSFSYEQYF. In DNA form, the CDR3 reads TGTGCCAGCAGCTCTAGCGGGAGCTTCTCCTACGAGCAGTACTTC.

This chain joins TRBV20-1 and TRBJ1-1, with 7 nucleotides matching TRBD1. Germline V gives CDR1 DFQATT, CDR2 SNEGSKA (reference sequence). There are 15 residues in the CDR3. V gave up 0 bases and J gave up 1 base; unmatched junction bases: 5. The chain's CDR3 is CSARDRTGANTEAFF. CDR3 DNA sequence: TGCAGTGCTAGAGATCGTACAGGGGCGAACACTGAAGCTTTCTTT.

This clonotype appeared a few times. This chain uses TRBV5-1 with TRBJ2-1; TRBD1 is a possible D gene (6 bases). V lost 4 bases to trimming and J lost 2 bases, with 10 bases between them. Germline loops: CDR1 SGHRS, CDR2 YFSETQ. The CDR3 consists of 14 residues. The CDR3 is CASSPRQAYNEQFF. The CDR3 nucleotides read TGCGCCAGCAGCCCACGACAGGCCTACAATGAGCAGTTCTTC.

The chain carries TRBV5-1 and TRBJ2-5; 12 positions match TRBD2. Trimming took 2 bases from V and 5 from J; bases not matched to a gene: 4. CDR3 length: 15 amino acids. Germline CDR1 reads SGHRS; CDR2 reads YFSETQ. In DNA, the CDR3 is TGCGCCAGCAGCTTACCCGGGACTAGCGGGGAGACCCAGTACTTC. It translates to CASSLPGTSGETQYF.

This chain connects TRBV15 to TRBJ1-4, with 10 bases matching TRBD1. From germline, CDR1 is LNHNV and CDR2 YYDKDF (reference sequence). V lost 11 bases to trimming and J lost 8 bases; unmatched junction nucleotides: 11. This CDR3 has 14 residues. The CDR3 bases are TGTGCCTATCCCGGGACAGGGGTGCACGAAAAACTGTTTTTT. This translates into CAYPGTGVHEKLFF. Together with reference TRBV15 and TRBJ1-4, the CDR3 gives the full variable domain: DAMVIQNPRYQVTQFGKPVTLSCSQTLNHNVMYWYQQKSSQAPKLLFHYYDKDFNNEADTPDNFQSRRPNTSFCFLDIRSPGLGDTAMYLCAYPGTGVHEKLFFGSGTQLSVL.